One sample yielded the 2 T cell receptor beta chains listed below, sequenced in a study of CD8 T cells in ankylosing spondylitis. Study-wide results and caveats: There was a TCR beta motif, made of fewer than 10 highly homologous variants, that appeared characteristic of ankylosing spondylitis blood.

The antigens for these receptors are not known. MiXCR, applied by TCRdb to the 5' RACE reads, yields one record per CDR3 protein. The sample lists hundreds of thousands of distinct CDR3 sequences; 10% to 15% were seen once. Material for sequencing was blood, either unsorted or a sorted T cell fraction (not recorded which). All receptors come from a male donor with ankylosing spondylitis.

The gene calls are TRBV7-9 and TRBJ2-7; 9 positions agree with TRBD2. This CDR3 comprises 15 residues. Trimming at V came to 1 base and at J to 7 bases, leaving 8 bases not matched to a gene. Germline-derived CDR1 and CDR2 are SEHNR and FQNEAQ (reference sequence). The CDR3 DNA follows: TGTGCCAGCAGCTTAGGTAGCGGGGGTGTCTGGGAGCAGTACTTC. Residues: CASSLGSGGVWEQYF.

This clonotype came up many times. The CDR3 spells CASSLSRRETQYF. CDR3 coding DNA: TGTGCCAGCAGCTTATCCCGCCGGGAGACCCAGTACTTC. This chain joins TRBV7-2 and TRBJ2-5; D not certain. The V gene lost 2 bases and the J gene lost 5 bases, with 9 bases spanning the gap. Germline V gene sequence: CDR1 SGHTA, CDR2 FQGNSA. The CDR3 sequence is 13 residues long.